The rows below give T cell receptor beta chains drawn from one sample of a study of cytomegalovirus exposure and HLA in healthy donors. Profiling relied on immunoSEQ multiplex PCR, and the TCRdb table lists in-frame clones only, not all of them. The profile shows more than 90,000 clones, 69% of them singletons. Sequences were obtained from PBMCs. The source is a middle-aged man in good health and CMV-seronegative. Each CDR3 is given with its conserved first and last residue.

j_gene,v_gene,CDR3aa
TRBJ2-7,TRBV6-1,CASSEFQDYEQYF
TRBJ2-2,TRBV7-8,CASSLGLAAELFF
TRBJ2-1,TRBV5-4,CASSPYIPGGEQFF
TRBJ1-5,TRBV28,CASSATGASNQPQHF
TRBJ1-1,TRBV18,CASSPRTENTEAFF
TRBJ2-5,TRBV18,CASSPMGRETQYF
TRBJ2-5,TRBV4-2,CASSLRQGIETQYF
TRBJ1-2,TRBV2,CASSPDRNYGYTF
TRBJ2-5,TRBV2,CASTRYRETQYF
TRBJ2-3,TRBV13,CASSLRLAGTTDTQYF
TRBJ2-3,TRBV4-3,CASSQGGLAVPTTDTQYF
TRBJ2-1,TRBV7-7,CASSAALAGGLNEQFF
TRBJ2-3,TRBV15,CATSSKLAALLDTQYF
TRBJ1-5,TRBV4-2,CASSQVGTGGFYQPQHF
TRBJ2-3,TRBV5-4,CASSPAGLRYGTQYF
TRBJ2-5,TRBV5-8,CASSLDRPPQETQYF
TRBJ2-1,TRBV5-1,CASSFGGGPYNEQFF
TRBJ2-5,TRBV7-6,CASSPQLRGRIEETQYF
TRBJ1-4,TRBV5-1,CASSLGQDNEKLFF
TRBJ2-3,TRBV10-3,CAISASLAGGSDTQYF
TRBJ2-1,TRBV29-1,CSVEDPGLGSYNEQFF
TRBJ1-4,TRBV6-6,CASSRKTATNEKLFF
TRBJ2-1,TRBV29-1,CSAPTGRSYNEQFF
TRBJ2-1,TRBV9,CASSLPTSSSYNEQFF